Listed here is a single T cell receptor (beta chain). This record belongs to a study of CD8 T cells in Susac syndrome. With random hexamers, reverse transcription was performed on roughly 0.5 to 1 ug of RNA. TCRdb processed the immunoSEQ multiplex PCR reads anew with MiXCR; each CDR3 protein has one entry. Among 180,000 or so distinct CDR3 sequences listed, 90% to 95% were seen once. V was trimmed by 2 bases and J by 6 bases, leaving 8 bases between them. The CDR3 has 14 amino acids. Germline loops: CDR1 SGHTA, CDR2 FQGNSA. This clonotype was sampled from a human donor in good health. The specimen sequenced was CD4+ T cells from PBMCs. The chain employs TRBV7-2 and TRBJ1-6; D uncertain. The CDR3 nucleotides read TGTGCCAGCAGCTTACTCGGGGTTAATTCACCCCTCCACTTT. Its translation: CASSLLGVNSPLHF.